The 31 T cell receptor beta chains listed next were all sequenced from one sample in a study of human T cells and chemical hapten exposure. As for time point: pre-sensitization, week 0. Treatment defined: therapeutic diphenylcyclopropenone sensitization with weekly scalp DPC. TCRdb independently ran MiXCR on the RACE reads; one entry per CDR3 protein. This sample has over 300,000 distinct CDR3 sequences; 4.5% to 5.5% occur once, and the top ten carry about 2.5%. The sample here was whole blood, taken in connection with sensitization to the hapten diphenylcyclopropenone (DPC). These receptors came from a woman aged 45-65 years with alopecia areata. Some clones in this sample may be carry-over from other donors' samples.

In its sample, this clonotype was seen many times. The junction departs from the called germline gene at one end, perhaps through a read error. CDR3 DNA: TGTGCCAGCAGGTTGGCAGGGAACACCGGGGAGCTGTTTTTT. Its protein is CASRLAGNTGELFF. The gene calls are TRBV5-6 and TRBJ2-2; D is ambiguous. CDR3 length: 14 residues. Germline CDR1 is SGHDT and CDR2 is YYEEEE.

This clonotype was seen a handful of times. The J gene is TRBJ2-2, the V gene TRBV6-2 or TRBV6-3, with 8 bases matching TRBD1. Losses at the gene ends were 7 bases for V and 7 bases for J; bases not matched to a gene: 8. Germline CDR1 MNHEY, CDR2 SVGEGT. CDR3 size: 14 residues. The CDR3, as DNA: TGTGCCAGCACTCAAGACAGGGGCAGCGGGGAGCTGTTTTTT. Its translation: CASTQDRGSGELFF.

This clonotype has at least ten counts. CDR3 in DNA: TGTGCCAGCAGTTCTAATACCGGGAGCCCCTACGAGCAGTACTTC. It is translated as CASSSNTGSPYEQYF. The chain is built from TRBV6-5 and TRBJ2-7; the D gene is possibly TRBD2 (6 bases). This CDR3 region has 15 residues. V lost 4 bases to trimming and J lost 2 bases, with 15 bases between them. Looked up from germline, CDR1 is MNHEY and CDR2 is SVGAGI.

This clonotype has a count of ten or more. The J gene is TRBJ2-3, the V gene TRBV10-3; 9 bases are shared with TRBD1. The V gene's germline CDR1 is ENHRY and CDR2 SYGVKD. The CDR3 covers 17 residues. The V segment lost 4 bases and the J segment 2 bases; nucleotides outside the gene matches: 10. CDR3 amino acids: CAISGYRQGEATDTQYF. CDR3 nucleotide sequence: TGTGCCATCAGTGGCTACCGACAGGGGGAGGCCACAGATACGCAGTATTTT.

This chain links TRBV10-3 with TRBJ2-7; perhaps D is TRBD1 or TRBD2 (6 bases each). This CDR3 region has 13 residues. Trimming took off 4 bases at V and 4 bases at J, with 11 bases between the two ends. Germline CDR1 is ENHRY and CDR2 is SYGVKD. DNA for the CDR3: TGTGCCATCAGTGTGGGGGGCGCGTACGAGCAGTACTTC. Its protein product is CAISVGGAYEQYF.

This clonotype was seen ten or more times. The CDR3 sequence is CASSVEGLFEEKLFF. In DNA, the CDR3 is TGTGCCAGCAGCGTAGAAGGGTTGTTCGAAGAAAAACTGTTTTTT. The chain couples TRBV9 to TRBJ1-4; D ambiguous. Germline CDR1 reads SGDLS; CDR2 reads YYNGEE. Trimming stripped 0 bases from V and 8 bases from J, with 14 bases between. This CDR3 region has 15 residues.

The chain has TRBV7-9 and TRBJ1-1; D is possibly TRBD1 (5 bases). The CDR3 spans 13 residues. Between the trimmed V and J ends, which lost 8 bases and 4 bases, there was a span of 14 bases. CDR1 is SEHNR, CDR2 FQNEAQ, per germline (reference sequence). CDR3 nucleotides: TGTGCCAGCGGGGGTTGGTCAGGCACTGAAGCTTTCTTT. Protein sequence: CASGGWSGTEAFF.

This chain joins TRBV4-3 and TRBJ1-4; D gene unclear. The CDR3 is 16 residues long. Between the trimmed V and J ends, which lost 1 base and 2 bases, there was a span of 11 bases. Per germline, CDR1 LGHNA and CDR2 YSLEER. In DNA form, the CDR3 reads TGCGCCAGCAGCCAAGTCCTCCTCGGCACTAATGAAAAACTGTTTTTT. It yields the protein CASSQVLLGTNEKLFF.

The CDR3 DNA reads TGTGCCAGCAGCTCCGGAGGCAACACGGAGACCCAGTACTTC. Translated: CASSSGGNTETQYF. The rearrangement uses TRBV6-5 and TRBJ2-5; TRBD2 might be the D (5 bases). Trimming took 6 bases from V and 5 from J, leaving 16 bases between them. CDR3 length: 14 amino acids. Germline V gene lookup returns CDR1 MNHEY and CDR2 SVGAGI.

J is TRBJ1-1 and V is TRBV12-5; D not resolved. Germline CDR1 LGHNT, CDR2 FRNRAP. V lost 1 base, J lost 8 bases, and 11 bases lay in between. The CDR3 runs 13 residues. CDR3 in DNA: TGTGCTAGTGGTTTGGGGCCGAGTAAAGAAGCTTTCTTT. This sequence encodes CASGLGPSKEAFF.

The genes are TRBV6-2 or TRBV6-3 and TRBJ2-1; 11 bases are shared with TRBD2. Germline values: CDR1 MNHEY, CDR2 SVGEGT. Trimming removed 1 base from V and 3 bases from J; junction bases left unmatched: 8. This CDR3 has 18 amino acids. This CDR3 reads CASSYFSGRGVGYNEQFF. Here the CDR3 DNA reads TGTGCCAGCAGTTACTTTAGCGGGAGGGGGGTCGGCTACAATGAGCAGTTCTTC.

Ten or more counts support this clonotype. V gene TRBV5-1 combines with J gene TRBJ2-7, with D perhaps matching TRBD2 (7 bases). The CDR3 totals 15 residues. In germline, CDR1 is SGHRS, CDR2 YFSETQ. V was pared by 4 bases and J by 4 bases, with 18 bases between. CDR3 residues: CASSPSGGGRYEQYF. CDR3 sequence (DNA): TGCGCCAGCAGCCCCTCTGGGGGGGGGCGTTACGAGCAGTACTTC. Based on the CDR3 plus reference TRBV5-1 and TRBJ2-7, the full variable domain is KAGVTQTPRYLIKTRGQQVTLSCSPISGHRSVSWYQQTPGQGLQFLFEYFSETQRNKGNFPGRFSGRQFSNSRSEMNVSTLELGDSALYLCASSPSGGGRYEQYFGPGTRLTVT.

There are a few counts of this clonotype. This chain joins TRBV20-1 and TRBJ1-5; perhaps TRBD1 as D (5 bases). The germline CDR1 and CDR2 sequences are DFQATT and SNEGSKA (reference sequence). V shed 1 base and J shed 11 bases, with 18 bases lying between them. The CDR3 is 14 amino acids. CDR3 residues: CSARVLGGYLTQHF. The CDR3 DNA follows: TGCAGTGCTAGAGTCCTGGGGGGTTATCTGACCCAGCATTTT.

At least ten counts were recorded for this clonotype. The chain carries TRBV6-5 and TRBJ2-1; the match to TRBD1 covers 8 bases. CDR1 is MNHEY and CDR2 is SVGAGI in the germline V gene. V lost 6 bases and J lost 5; bases outside the gene matches: 12. The CDR3 contains 16 residues. CDR3 loop: CASSPEGQVRNNEQFF. The CDR3, as DNA: TGTGCCAGCAGCCCCGAGGGACAGGTGCGAAACAATGAGCAGTTCTTC.

Only a few counts were recorded for this clonotype. CDR3 region: CASSLGQGDANSPLHF. CDR3 DNA sequence: TGTGCCAGCAGCCTCGGGCAGGGAGACGCCAATTCACCCCTCCACTTT. The chain combines TRBV12-3 or TRBV12-4 with TRBJ1-6; TRBD1 might be the D (5 bases). This CDR3 region has 16 residues. Trimming cost V 6 bases and J 7 bases, with 19 bases left between them.

A few counts support this clonotype. The chain employs TRBV12-3 or TRBV12-4 and TRBJ1-2; D gene ambiguous. The CDR3 loop spans 15 amino acids. With 3 bases removed from V and 3 bases from J, the gap between germline ends came to 14 bases. Here the CDR3 DNA reads TGTGCCAGCAGTTTCGGGAGCTACGACCACTATGGCTACACCTTC. The encoded protein is CASSFGSYDHYGYTF.

This chain links TRBV29-1 with TRBJ1-2; possibly TRBD1 for D (6 bases). Germline CDR1 is SQVTM and CDR2 is ANQGSEA. The V gene lost 5 bases and the J gene lost 0 bases, with 13 bases spanning the gap. This CDR3 has 14 residues. CDR3 sequence reads: CSVSTGLANYGYTF. As DNA, the CDR3 is TGCAGCGTTTCGACAGGCTTAGCTAACTATGGCTACACCTTC.

This rearrangement joins TRBV6-5 to TRBJ2-5; TRBD2 matches at 10 bases. The germline CDR1 and CDR2 sequences are MNHEY and SVGAGI. Trimming removed 6 bases from V and 4 bases from J; junction bases left unmatched: 8. This CDR3 spans 15 amino acids. The CDR3 loop reads CASSPSGRSGETQYF. The DNA for the CDR3 is TGTGCCAGCAGCCCTAGCGGGAGAAGCGGAGAGACCCAGTACTTC.

This clonotype has just a few counts. The chain carries TRBV7-9 and TRBJ1-1, with TRBD1 matching over 9 bases. Germline lookup yields CDR1 SEHNR and CDR2 FQNEAQ (reference sequence). J lost 5 bases, V lost 6 bases, and 10 bases had no gene match. The CDR3 extends over 15 amino acids. The CDR3 DNA is TGTGCCAGCAGTCCCCTTGACAGGGGGAGGACTGAAGCTTTCTTT. It yields the protein CASSPLDRGRTEAFF.

V is TRBV6-5 and J is TRBJ2-1, with D maybe TRBD2 (6 bases). The CDR3 extends over 16 amino acids. CDR1 is MNHEY and CDR2 is SVGAGI in the germline V gene. V gave up 2 bases and J gave up 8 bases, with 19 bases separating them. The CDR3 DNA is TGTGCCAGCAGTTACCGACCGACTAGGGCTGGGGATGAGCAGTTCTTC. Protein sequence: CASSYRPTRAGDEQFF.

The V call is TRBV5-1, the J call TRBJ2-7; TRBD1 agrees at 9 bases. V dropped 0 bases and J dropped 4; count of bases not matched to a gene: 5. Germline-derived CDR1 and CDR2 are SGHRS and YFSETQ. The CDR3 is 15 amino acids. The CDR3 DNA is TGCGCCAGCAGCTTGGACACAGGGGGCTGGTACGAGCAGTACTTC. Its protein is CASSLDTGGWYEQYF. The entire variable domain, with the rest obtained from reference TRBV5-1 and TRBJ2-7, is as follows: KAGVTQTPRYLIKTRGQQVTLSCSPISGHRSVSWYQQTPGQGLQFLFEYFSETQRNKGNFPGRFSGRQFSNSRSEMNVSTLELGDSALYLCASSLDTGGWYEQYFGPGTRLTVT.

This clonotype was seen a handful of times. At one end, the junction sequence differs from germline, possibly due to a read error. V is TRBV3-1 and J is TRBJ2-1; the match to TRBD2 covers 7 bases. This CDR3 contains 12 residues. Germline assignment: CDR1 LGHDT and CDR2 YNNKEL (reference sequence). The chain's CDR3 is CASSQERGRALF. The CDR3 region has the DNA TGTGCCAGCAGCCAGGAAAGAGGGAGGGCCCTCTTC.

This clonotype was picked up a small number of times. This sequence joins TRBV29-1 and TRBJ1-1; D uncertain. V gave up 0 bases and J gave up 1 base, with 21 bases separating them. This CDR3 has 18 amino acids. The germline V gene encodes CDR1 SQVTM and CDR2 ANQGSEA. CDR3 sequence (DNA): TGCAGCGTTGAAGATGAATACCGGGATTGGCAACCGAACACTGAAGCTTTCTTT. Its translation: CSVEDEYRDWQPNTEAFF.

This clonotype was counted at least ten times. The chain has TRBV20-1 and TRBJ2-7; no reliable D call. The CDR3 has 12 residues. CDR1 and CDR2 (germline): DFQATT, SNEGSKA (reference sequence). V was cut by 3 bases and J by 1 base, with 7 bases left in between. The CDR3, as DNA: TGCAGTGCTAGGTCCTTTTCCTACGAGCAGTACTTC. As protein: CSARSFSYEQYF.

Worth noting for this clonotype: A much bigger clone sits one base away, suggesting this may be a read error. This chain links TRBV7-9 with TRBJ2-7; the D call may be TRBD1 or TRBD2 (5 bases each). From germline, CDR1 is SEHNR and CDR2 FQNEAQ (reference sequence). CDR3 length: 14 amino acids. In DNA form, the CDR3 reads TGTGCCAGCAGCTCCCGGGGCTTTGGGTACGAGCAGCACTTC. Encoded protein: CASSSRGFGYEQHF.

The table lists this clonotype with many counts. V and J are TRBV6-5 and TRBJ2-5; 7 bases fit TRBD2. The junction had 9 bases not matched to a gene; V was cut back by 6 bases and J by 5 bases. CDR1 MNHEY and CDR2 SVGAGI come from the germline V gene. This CDR3 is 14 amino acids long. Here the CDR3 DNA reads TGTGCCAGCAGCCTACTGGGGGGAGGGGAGACCCAGTACTTC. It specifies CASSLLGGGETQYF.

Of note for this clonotype: This sequence may be a read error, since a much larger clone differs from it by one base. The V gene is TRBV6-5, the J gene TRBJ1-1; D not certain. Germline assignment: CDR1 MNHEY and CDR2 SVGAGI. The CDR3 is 15 amino acids. As DNA, the CDR3 is TGTGCCAGCAGATACTCGAACCGGGGTGGCACTGAAGCTTTCTTT. Amino acid sequence: CASRYSNRGGTEAFF.

This clonotype showed up many times. J is TRBJ2-3 and V is TRBV12-5; maybe TRBD2 (6 bases). V lost 3 bases to trimming and J lost 2 bases, with 15 bases between them. The CDR3 length is 16 residues. The V gene's germline CDR1 is LGHNT and CDR2 FRNRAP. The CDR3 loop is CASGFMTRLVTDTQYF. The DNA for the CDR3 is TGTGCTAGTGGTTTCATGACGCGACTAGTCACAGATACGCAGTATTTT.

This clonotype was seen repeatedly, ten times or more. The V call is TRBV6-2 or TRBV6-3, the J call TRBJ1-1; a weak D match, TRBD1 (5 bases). Germline V lookup: CDR1 MNHEY, CDR2 SVGEGT. The V end was cut by 0 bases, the J end by 4 bases, with 6 bases between. The CDR3 is 13 amino acids. The CDR3 is CASSYSGGTEAFF. The CDR3, as DNA: TGTGCCAGCAGTTACTCCGGGGGCACTGAAGCTTTCTTT.

The chain carries TRBV7-2 and TRBJ1-5; 7 bases are a match to TRBD1. Germline lookup yields CDR1 SGHTA and CDR2 FQGNSA. Trimming took 5 bases from V and 10 from J; bases not matched to a gene: 14. This CDR3 is 15 amino acids long. Written as DNA, the CDR3 is TGTGCCAGCAGCCAGGGAGGGACAGCCGAGGTACCCCAGCATTTT. This encodes CASSQGGTAEVPQHF.

At least ten counts were recorded for this clonotype. The rearrangement uses TRBV24-1 and TRBJ2-7; D is tentatively TRBD1 or TRBD2 (5 bases each). CDR1 is KGHDR, CDR2 SFDVKD, per germline. V was clipped by 4 bases and J by 0 bases, with 15 bases between them. The length of the CDR3 is 16 residues. The CDR3 DNA sequence: TGTGCCACCAGTGAGGGGACGCCCGATCTCTCCTACGAGCAGTACTTC. Its translation is CATSEGTPDLSYEQYF.